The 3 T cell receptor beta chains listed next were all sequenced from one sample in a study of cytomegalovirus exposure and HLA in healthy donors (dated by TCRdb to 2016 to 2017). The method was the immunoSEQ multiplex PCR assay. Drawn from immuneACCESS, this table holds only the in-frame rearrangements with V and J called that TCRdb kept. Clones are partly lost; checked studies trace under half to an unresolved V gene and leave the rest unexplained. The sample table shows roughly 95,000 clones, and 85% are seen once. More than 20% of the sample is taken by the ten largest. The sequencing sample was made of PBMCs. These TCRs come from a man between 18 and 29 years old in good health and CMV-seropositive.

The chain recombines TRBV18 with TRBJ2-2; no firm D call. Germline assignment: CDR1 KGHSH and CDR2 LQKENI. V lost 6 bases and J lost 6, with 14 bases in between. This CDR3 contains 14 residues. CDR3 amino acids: CASSPPQVAGELFF. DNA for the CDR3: TGTGCCAGCTCGCCTCCGCAGGTCGCCGGGGAGCTGTTTTTT.

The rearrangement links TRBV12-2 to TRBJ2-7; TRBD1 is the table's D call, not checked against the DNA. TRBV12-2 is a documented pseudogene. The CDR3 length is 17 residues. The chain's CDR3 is CASRSARDTNQSYEQYV. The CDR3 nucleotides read TGTGCAAGTCGCTCCGCTCGGGACACCAACCAATCCTACGAGCAGTACGTC.

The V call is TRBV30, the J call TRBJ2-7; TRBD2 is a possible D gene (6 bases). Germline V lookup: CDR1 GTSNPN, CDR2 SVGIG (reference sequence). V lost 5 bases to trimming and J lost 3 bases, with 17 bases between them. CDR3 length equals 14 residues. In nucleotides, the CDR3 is TGTGCCTGGGACATGGGTAGCGGAGACTACGAGCAGTACTTC. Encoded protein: CAWDMGSGDYEQYF. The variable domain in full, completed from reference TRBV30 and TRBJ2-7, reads SQTIHQWPATLVQPVGSPLSLECTVEGTSNPNLYWYRQAAGRGLQLLFYSVGIGQISSEVPQNLSASRPQDRQFILSSKKLLLSDSGFYLCAWDMGSGDYEQYFGPGTRLTVT.